This TCR beta chain comes out of a study of cytomegalovirus exposure and HLA in healthy donors. Primers included in the PCR were 60 Vbeta and 13 Jbeta primers. Generated by immunoSEQ multiplex PCR, the TCRdb table keeps only in-frame clones and is missing some. Of approximately 170,000 clones detected, approximately 77% appear once; the ten largest clones hold approximately 7%. The sequence was collected from a male donor in good health and CMV-seropositive. Source material: PBMCs.

The CDR3 region has the DNA TGTGCCTGGAGTGTGAGGGAACATTCACCCCTCCACTTT. It translates to CAWSVREHSPLHF. The V and J genes are TRBV30 and TRBJ1-6, with D unclear. Between the trimmed V and J ends, which lost 0 bases and 8 bases, there was a span of 8 bases. The CDR3 is made up of 13 amino acids. From germline, CDR1 is GTSNPN and CDR2 SVGIG (reference sequence). The whole variable domain, filled in from reference TRBV30 and TRBJ1-6, reads SQTIHQWPATLVQPVGSPLSLECTVEGTSNPNLYWYRQAAGRGLQLLFYSVGIGQISSEVPQNLSASRPQDRQFILSSKKLLLSDSGFYLCAWSVREHSPLHFGNGTRLTVT.